The present T cell receptor (beta chain) was sequenced within a study of T-cell reconstitution after alpha-beta-depleted transplantation in children. This sample's TCRbeta library carried unique molecular identifier barcodes. TCRdb reprocessed the PCR reads via MiXCR and lists one record per CDR3 protein. Of under 450,000 distinct CDR3 sequences in the sample, less than 15% were seen once. This CDR3 comprises 16 residues. Germline-derived CDR1 and CDR2 are SNHLY and FYNNEI. V was clipped by 2 bases and J by 1 base, with 12 bases between them. The clonotype comes from a human donor who donated a stem cell graft to a child with Fanconi anemia. Specimen: PBMCs, collected from the stem cell graft. The chain combines TRBV2 with TRBJ1-3; no clear D. CDR3 in amino acids: CASSESVVLSGNTIYF. The CDR3 region has the DNA TGTGCCAGCAGTGAATCGGTGGTTCTTTCTGGAAACACCATATATTTT.